This entry features one T cell receptor (beta chain) sequence. Its cognate antigen has yet to be identified. Base qualities are not recorded, but no much larger clone differs from it by a single base. Peripheral blood CD8+ and CD4+ T cells from healthy donors, Susac syndrome patients and multiple sclerosis patients were profiled by high-throughput TCR beta sequencing. The Susac syndrome patients fulfilled recently defined diagnostic criteria for definite or probable disease. Bulk CD8+ and CD4+ T cells were purified by magnetic negative isolation, while CD8+ TEMRA cells were enriched using FACS. Blood was collected in EDTA tubes and processed within 24 hours, with PBMCs isolated through density gradient centrifugation. PBMCs intended for TCR sequencing were cryopreserved in liquid nitrogen and thawed later in a water bath at 37 degrees C. The sorted or isolated CD4+, CD8+ and CD8+ TEMRA cells had a purity of 90% or higher.

The sample comes from a study of CD8 T cells in Susac syndrome (dated by TCRdb to the late 2010s). Regarding the research as a whole: Among the sequenced Susac syndrome patients, five or six had clinically active disease and eight were in clinical remission. At the time of blood withdrawal, Susac syndrome patients were either therapy-naive, taking corticosteroids (with some also receiving IVIg), or on IVIg alone. The study used repertoire sequencing to test whether antigen drove CD8+ T cell activation and differentiation in Susac syndrome.

RNA was extracted using the RNeasy kit, and roughly 0.5 to 1 microgram was reverse transcribed with random hexamers. The immunoSEQ multiplex PCR assay, which covers 54 Vbeta and 13 Jbeta segments, was used to amplify TCR beta CDR3 regions. To correct PCR amplification bias, a synthetic template baseline was used for both primer optimization and computational correction. The study's processing was this. Only productive sequences were kept, with reads annotated to V, D and J genes according to IMGT and analyzed in immunoSEQ Analyzer. Clonality was computed as one minus Shannon entropy normalized by log2 of the number of productive unique sequences. For each patient and control, public and private clones were evaluated within the 100 most prevalent clones. A clone was defined as Susac-specific if it was absent from the healthy and MS cohorts, from about 1,100 published viral clones and from other ImmuneACCESS disease sequences. TCRdb ran its own pipeline on the public reads, namely fastp trimming at Q25 and MiXCR clone calling, and kept in-frame beta chains. Each entry is one CDR3 protein sequence, shown with its most common DNA and genes. It is TCRdb's table, rather than the study itself, that gives the V and J calls and clone size. The sample records approximately 210,000 distinct CDR3 sequences, 94% of which are singletons. The ten largest clones add up to 0.15% to 0.2% of the sample.

Study-wide findings and limitations: The study acknowledged that relatively few individuals were included in the TCR sequencing and HLA analysis. In patients with Susac syndrome, the CD4+ T cell repertoire showed no detectable clonal expansion.

Relative to germline, V is missing 3 bases and J is missing 10 bases, with 8 bases of the junction outside any gene match. Based on the germline V gene, the CDR1 and CDR2 sequences are SQVTM and ANQGSEA. There are 13 amino acids in the CDR3, from cysteine to phenylalanine inclusive. The sequence is cut down to CDR3 DNA, 39 bases in frame from base 1. The chain is encoded by TRBV29-1 joined to TRBJ1-2; 10 bases in the middle match TRBD1. The specimen sequenced was CD4+ T cells from PBMCs. The sequence was collected from a human donor with Susac syndrome. In nucleotide form, the sequence is TGCAGCGTTGATCCGGTGGGGACAGGGGCCTACACCTTC. It encodes CSVDPVGTGAYTF. This CDR3, with the reference TRBV29-1 and TRBJ1-2 proteins standing in past its ends, gives the full variable domain SAVISQKPSRDICQRGTSLTIQCQVDSQVTMMFWYRQQPGQSLTLIATANQGSEATYESGFVIDKFPISRPNLTFSTLTVSNMSPEDSSIYLCSVDPVGTGAYTFGSGTRLTVV.